This TCR beta chain was identified in a study of cytomegalovirus exposure and HLA in healthy donors. Findings of the study overall: According to an earlier analysis, most TCR beta V segments yielded productive rearrangements about 90% or about 30% of the time. Associated with HLA alleles at 0.05 false discovery rate in a later analysis were 16,951 TCR beta sequences. A later analysis found TCR association rates differed by HLA locus, highest for DRB1 and lowest for HLA-C. Clonal expansion was found to be greater in HLA-associated TCR beta chains than in equally common others in a later analysis.

PCR employed 60 Vbeta and 13 Jbeta primers. The repertoire was sequenced with immunoSEQ multiplex PCR; TCRdb's copy has only in-frame clones and lacks some. Recorded for this sample: under 200,000 clones. As regards this clone: Its antigen is unidentified.

The sequence was collected from a man aged 25 to 40 in good health and CMV-seronegative. Sequences were obtained from PBMCs.

The CDR3 reads CASSNGQALEQYF. CDR3 in DNA: TGTGCCAGTTCGAATGGGCAGGCCCTTGAGCAGTACTTC. This sequence joins TRBV28 and TRBJ2-7; D is unresolved. Trimming left V 9 bases short and J 7 bases short, with 19 bases between. The CDR3 contains 13 residues. CDR1 is MDHEN, CDR2 SYDVKM, per germline.